These 9 T cell receptor beta chains came from one sample sequenced in a study of CD8+CD57+ T cells in acquired aplastic anemia (dated by TCRdb to 2016 to 2019). Sequencing instrument: Illumina HiSeq 2000. Genomic DNA was used as template for profiling of TCR beta VDJ combinations and CDR3 sequences. TCRdb redid the processing of the public reads, applying fastp at Q25 and MiXCR, and retained in-frame beta chains. Each CDR3 protein gets just one entry, which takes the most common genes and DNA from the rows behind it. Recorded for this sample are 200,000 to 250,000 distinct CDR3 sequences; 30% to 35% of them occurred a single time. Of the sample, around 1.1% falls within the top ten clones. Sequenced: sorted CD4+, CD8+, or CD8+CD57+ T cells (not recorded which) from PBMCs. The receptors come from a human donor in good health, serving as a control.

This chain uses TRBV6-1 with TRBJ1-5, with D unclear. Trimming pared 6 bases from V and 2 bases from J, leaving 14 bases between. The CDR3 has 15 amino acids. Germline CDR1 MNHNS, CDR2 SASEGT. The CDR3 is CASRPQALGNQPQHF. The CDR3 region has the DNA TGTGCCAGCAGGCCTCAGGCCCTCGGCAATCAGCCCCAGCATTTT.

This clonotype has a count of ten or more. The chain employs TRBV11-2 and TRBJ2-7; TRBD2 matches 13 bases. Germline V CDR1 and CDR2: SGHAT, FQNNGV. The CDR3 sequence is 18 residues long. With V trimmed by 2 bases and J by 0 bases, 7 bases remained unmatched. This CDR3 is CASSLLDRLAGGSYEQYF. CDR3 bases: TGTGCCAGCAGCTTACTTGATAGACTAGCGGGGGGCTCCTACGAGCAGTACTTC.

This clonotype has more than one count but fewer than ten. J is TRBJ2-7 and V is TRBV4-1, with D tentatively TRBD2 (7 bases). The CDR3 is 15 residues long. V lost 2 bases and J lost 4, with 15 bases in between. CDR1 is MGHRA and CDR2 is YSYEKL in the germline V gene. This CDR3 is CASSQKIGGAYEQYV. The CDR3 DNA follows: TGCGCCAGCAGCCAAAAGATAGGGGGGGCGTACGAGCAGTACGTC.

The rearrangement joins TRBV5-1 to TRBJ2-1; TRBD1 agrees at 7 bases. The CDR3 loop spans 20 amino acids. The junction had 19 bases not matched to a gene; V was cut back by 4 bases and J by 0 bases. Germline CDR1 reads SGHRS; CDR2 reads YFSETQ. This CDR3 is CASSPSRQGGGQSSYNEQFF. Written as DNA, the CDR3 is TGCGCCAGCAGCCCGAGCCGACAGGGTGGGGGACAGAGCTCCTACAATGAGCAGTTCTTC.

This clonotype was observed many times. The CDR3 loop reads CASQDIQGNEQYF. CDR3 in DNA: TGTGCCAGCCAGGACATACAAGGGAACGAGCAGTACTTC. This chain uses TRBV2 with TRBJ2-7, with D maybe TRBD1 (5 bases). V shed 8 bases and J shed 5 bases, with 16 bases lying between them. Per germline, CDR1 SNHLY and CDR2 FYNNEI. This CDR3 region has 13 residues.

This clonotype was counted at least ten times. The CDR3 sequence is CSARDGGPGNTIYF. DNA of the CDR3: TGCAGTGCTAGAGATGGAGGACCGGGAAACACCATATATTTT. The chain couples TRBV20-1 to TRBJ1-3; D unclear. The CDR3 is made up of 14 amino acids. V was pared by 0 bases and J by 4 bases, with 10 bases between. Germline V gives CDR1 DFQATT, CDR2 SNEGSKA (reference sequence).

This clonotype was detected only a few times. The V call is TRBV5-1, the J call TRBJ2-2, with TRBD1 identical over 8 bases. Germline V lookup: CDR1 SGHRS, CDR2 YFSETQ. The CDR3 covers 15 residues. Trimming cost V 5 bases and J 5 bases; bases outside gene matches: 8. The DNA of the CDR3 is TGCGCCAGCAGTTTGAGGACAGGGTCAACCGGGGAGCTGTTTTTT. Encoded protein: CASSLRTGSTGELFF.

This clonotype was seen more than once but under ten times. A much bigger clone sits one base away, suggesting this may be a read error. The chain employs TRBV2 and TRBJ2-7; D might be TRBD1 or TRBD2, each matching 5 bases. The CDR3 totals 12 residues. Germline loops: CDR1 SNHLY, CDR2 FYNNEI. The CDR3 bases are TGTGTCAGCAGAGGGGAACCCTACGAGCAGTACTTC. This sequence encodes CVSRGEPYEQYF.

Ten or more counts support this clonotype. The rearrangement joins TRBV3-1 to TRBJ1-6; 9 bases fit TRBD1. Germline CDR1 LGHDT, CDR2 YNNKEL (reference sequence). The CDR3 is 15 residues long. With 4 bases clipped from V and 7 bases from J, the junction kept 5 bases outside the gene matches. Here the CDR3 DNA reads TGTGCCAGCAGCCCACGGACAGGGGCAAATTCACCCCTCCACTTT. Amino acids: CASSPRTGANSPLHF.